These T cell receptor beta chains were read from a single sample in a study of T cell repertoires in cytomegalovirus infection. Their antigens remain unidentified. TCRdb re-analysed the reads in MiXCR, keeping a single row per CDR3 protein. This sample carries 95,000 to 150,000 distinct CDR3 sequences, roughly a third of them seen once, and the ten largest clones take approximately 50%. Sequenced material: CD8+ T cells from cultured PBMCs, taken from culture after CMV antigen stimulation. These receptors originate from a human donor in good health (CMV status not recorded). Some clones in this sample may be carry-over from other donors' samples. The CDR3 runs from the conserved cysteine through the conserved F or W. A D gene is named only where the DNA matches it firmly. The size field is filled for only some rows; it gives once, few, many or a size class.

V	J	D	size	DNA	CDR3
TRBV11-2	TRBJ1-1	.	.	TGTGCCAGCAGCGCCCAGGACGGGTCATTTTATCACACTGAAGCTTTCTTT	CASSAQDGSFYHTEAFF
TRBV5-5	TRBJ1-2	.	.	TGTGCCAGCAGCTTCCGACCGGTAGACTATGGCTACACCTTC	CASSFRPVDYGYTF
TRBV7-9	TRBJ2-5	.	many	TGTGCCAGCAGCTCCCGAGGGCCAGAGACCCAGTACTTC	CASSSRGPETQYF
TRBV6-6	TRBJ2-3	TRBD2	many	TGTGCCAGCAGTTACTCGCGGCGGGGGGGCCAAGATACGCAGTATTTT	CASSYSRRGGQDTQYF
TRBV6-1	TRBJ2-7	TRBD2	few	TGTGCCAGCTCGAACCTGCCCCAGCGGGGATTATACGAGCAGTACTTC	CASSNLPQRGLYEQYF
TRBV20-1	TRBJ2-1	TRBD2	few	TGCAGTGCTAGAGCAACTAGCGGAAGAGACAATGAGCAGTTCTTC	CSARATSGRDNEQFF
TRBV19	TRBJ2-1	.	.	TGTGCCAGTAGTATCCTGACAGGGAGGGGGTCAGGCGATGAGCAGTTCTTC	CASSILTGRGSGDEQFF
TRBV19	TRBJ2-2	.	once	TGTGCCAGTAAACAAGAGACCGGGGAGCTGTTTTTT	CASKQETGELFF
TRBV6-5	TRBJ1-1	.	.	TGTGCCAGCAGTTACTCCCAGTCAGTCACTGAAGCTTTCTTT	CASSYSQSVTEAFF
TRBV4-1	TRBJ1-1	.	.	TGCGCCAGCAGCCAAACGACAGGTTCGAACACTGAAGCTTTCTTT	CASSQTTGSNTEAFF
TRBV12-3/TRBV12-4	TRBJ1-4	.	.	TGTGCCAGCAGTAACAGTGGAGGGTGGGAGACTAATGAAAAACTGTTTTTT	CASSNSGGWETNEKLFF
TRBV20-1	TRBJ2-3	.	.	TGCAGTGCTTCCGGACACCAGGGCACAGATACGCAGTATTTT	CSASGHQGTDTQYF
TRBV6-6	TRBJ1-6	.	.	TGTGCCACAGAGGGGCCCTATAATTCACCCCTCCACTTT	CATEGPYNSPLHF